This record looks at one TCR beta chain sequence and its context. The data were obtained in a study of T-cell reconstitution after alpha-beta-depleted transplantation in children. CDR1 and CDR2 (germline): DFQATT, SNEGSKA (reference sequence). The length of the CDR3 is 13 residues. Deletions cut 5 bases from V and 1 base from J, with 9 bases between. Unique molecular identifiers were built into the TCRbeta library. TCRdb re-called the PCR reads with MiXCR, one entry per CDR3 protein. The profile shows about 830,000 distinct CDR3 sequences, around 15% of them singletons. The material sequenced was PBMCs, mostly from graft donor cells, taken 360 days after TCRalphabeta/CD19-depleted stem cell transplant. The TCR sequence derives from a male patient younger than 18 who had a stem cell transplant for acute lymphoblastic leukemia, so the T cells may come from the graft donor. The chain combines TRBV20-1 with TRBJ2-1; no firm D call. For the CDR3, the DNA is TGCAGTGCTTATACGAGTTCCTACAATGAGCAGTTCTTC. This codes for CSAYTSSYNEQFF.